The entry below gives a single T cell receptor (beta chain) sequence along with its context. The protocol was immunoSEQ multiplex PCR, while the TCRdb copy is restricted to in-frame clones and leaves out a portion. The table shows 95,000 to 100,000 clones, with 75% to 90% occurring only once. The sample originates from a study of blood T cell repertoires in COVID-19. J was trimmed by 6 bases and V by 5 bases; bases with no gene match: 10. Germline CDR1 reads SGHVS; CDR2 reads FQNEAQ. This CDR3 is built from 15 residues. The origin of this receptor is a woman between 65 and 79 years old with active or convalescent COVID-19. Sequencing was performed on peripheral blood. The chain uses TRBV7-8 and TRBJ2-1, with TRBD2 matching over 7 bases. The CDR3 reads CASSPSGTPSNEQFF. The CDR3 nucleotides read TGTGCCAGCAGCCCGAGCGGGACCCCAAGCAATGAGCAGTTCTTC.